The 23 T cell receptor beta chains reported below all come from one sample, sequenced in a study of T cell clonotyping in hematopoietic cell transplantation. Time point specified: recipient sample about 28 days before transplant, after cytoreduction. Produced via immunoSEQ multiplex PCR; TCRdb's table is partial and in-frame only. Altogether 25,000 to 35,000 clones are present, under 85% being singletons, with the ten largest covering 5% to 6.5%. The source was peripheral blood mononuclear cells, collected before stem cell transplant. These receptors originate from a man aged 50 or older with myelodysplastic syndrome. Some clones in this sample may be carry-over from other donors' samples.

The CDR3 bases are TGTGCCAGCAGTTTAGAGGGGATGACCACCGGGGAGCTGTTTTTT. Translated: CASSLEGMTTGELFF. The chain uses TRBV6-5 and TRBJ2-2; D possibly matches TRBD1 or TRBD2 (5 bases each). Germline V lookup: CDR1 MNHEY, CDR2 SVGAGI. The CDR3 has 15 amino acids. Between the trimmed V and J ends, which lost 4 bases and 4 bases, there was a span of 13 bases.

The chain combines TRBV28 with TRBJ1-4; 7 bases agree with TRBD1. Germline V gives CDR1 MDHEN, CDR2 SYDVKM. With 2 bases clipped from V and 5 bases from J, the junction kept 14 bases outside the gene matches. CDR3 length: 18 amino acids. DNA of the CDR3: TGTGCCAGCAGTTTACCGGACAGGCTGACCGAATCAAATGAAAAACTGTTTTTT. It is translated as CASSLPDRLTESNEKLFF.

Regarding this clone: The germline gene is not matched at one end of the junction; a read error may be the cause. The genes are TRBV30 and TRBJ2-4; TRBD1 aligns across 7 bases. Per germline, CDR1 GTSNPN and CDR2 SVGIG (reference sequence). This CDR3 region has 12 residues. The CDR3: CAWSGEWGQLGF. CDR3 nucleotides: TGTGCCTGGAGTGGTGAGTGGGGACAGTTAGGCTTC. The entire variable domain, with the rest obtained from reference TRBV30 and TRBJ2-4, is as follows: SQTIHQWPATLVQPVGSPLSLECTVEGTSNPNLYWYRQAAGRGLQLLFYSVGIGQISSEVPQNLSASRPQDRQFILSSKKLLLSDSGFYLCAWSGEWGQLGFGAGTRLSVL.

The chain joins TRBV29-1 to TRBJ1-1; no firm D call. The CDR3 is 13 residues long. Trimming took off 7 bases at V and 0 bases at J, with 12 bases between the two ends. In germline, CDR1 is SQVTM, CDR2 ANQGSEA. Here the CDR3 DNA reads TGCAGCGCCGCGTCTACCATGAACACTGAAGCTTTCTTT. It translates to CSAASTMNTEAFF.

The rearrangement joins TRBV6-5 to TRBJ1-1; D unclear. Trimming took off 1 base at V and 4 bases at J, with 16 bases between the two ends. The length of the CDR3 is 16 residues. Germline assignment: CDR1 MNHEY and CDR2 SVGAGI. CDR3 coding DNA: TGTGCCAGCAGTTACTGGGGAGGAGGAGGTCGCACTGAAGCTTTCTTT. This gives the protein CASSYWGGGGRTEAFF.

This chain uses TRBV30 with TRBJ1-1, with unresolved D. The V gene lost 2 bases and the J gene lost 1 base, with 8 bases spanning the gap. Germline CDR1 reads GTSNPN; CDR2 reads SVGIG (reference sequence). The CDR3 runs to 13 residues. CDR3 region: CAWSSRKNTEAFF. Written as DNA, the CDR3 is TGTGCCTGGAGTTCCCGTAAGAACACTGAAGCTTTCTTT.

The chain links TRBV2 to TRBJ1-1; the D is unclear. Germline V lookup: CDR1 SNHLY, CDR2 FYNNEI. The V end was cut by 6 bases, the J end by 1 base, with 6 bases between. The CDR3 extends over 12 amino acids. The CDR3, as DNA: TGTGCCAGCAGCGTACAGAACACTGAAGCTTTCTTT. Its protein is CASSVQNTEAFF.

This chain joins TRBV11-1 and TRBJ2-7; unclear D gene. Trimming left V 0 bases short and J 4 bases short, with 7 bases between. The germline gives CDR1 SGHAT, CDR2 FQDESV (reference sequence). CDR3 size: 13 residues. The CDR3 region is CASSLARPYEQYF. The CDR3 nucleotides are TGTGCCAGCAGCTTAGCCCGGCCGTACGAGCAGTACTTC.

This clone was seen once. J is TRBJ2-7 and V is TRBV6-5; D unclear. The germline V gene encodes CDR1 MNHEY and CDR2 SVGAGI. The CDR3 consists of 11 residues. V was cut by 6 bases and J by 4 bases, with 7 bases left in between. The DNA of the CDR3 is TGTGCCAGCAGCTTTAAGTACGAGCAGTACTTC. Residues: CASSFKYEQYF.

The chain recombines TRBV30 with TRBJ2-7; D gene unclear. In germline, CDR1 is GTSNPN, CDR2 SVGIG (reference sequence). CDR3 length equals 15 residues. The germline V and J ends were trimmed by 3 bases and 3 bases, with 18 bases remaining between them. CDR3 loop: CAWRGYALSNYEQYF. The CDR3, as DNA: TGTGCCTGGAGGGGCTATGCACTCAGCAACTACGAGCAGTACTTC.

This clone was recorded a few times. This chain connects TRBV29-1 to TRBJ1-2; 8 bases are a match to TRBD1. Germline V gene lookup returns CDR1 SQVTM and CDR2 ANQGSEA. The V and J ends lost 5 bases and 8 bases, in that order; junction bases with no gene match: 25. The length of the CDR3 is 18 residues. CDR3 bases: TGCAGCGTTCTCCCCATTGGCTCCGGGGACAGGACTGTATCAGGCTACACCTTC. Protein sequence: CSVLPIGSGDRTVSGYTF.

This chain joins TRBV30 and TRBJ1-5; D not certain. V was clipped by 2 bases and J by 0 bases, with 5 bases between them. The length of the CDR3 is 13 residues. Germline V gene data show CDR1 as GTSNPN and CDR2 as SVGIG (reference sequence). The CDR3, as DNA: TGTGCCTGGAGTCCTAGTAGCAATCAGCCCCAGCATTTT. It translates to CAWSPSSNQPQHF.

Only a few counts were recorded for this clone. The genes are TRBV14 and TRBJ2-7; D gene ambiguous. The length of the CDR3 is 11 residues. CDR1 is SGHDN and CDR2 is FVKESK in the germline V gene. V was trimmed by 2 bases and J by 7 bases, leaving 6 bases between them. CDR3 loop: CASSQIGEQYF. The CDR3 DNA follows: TGTGCCAGCAGCCAAATCGGAGAGCAGTACTTC.

This rearrangement joins TRBV10-1 to TRBJ2-7; D not certain. Germline CDR1 WNHNN, CDR2 SYGVQD (reference sequence). The CDR3 length is 14 residues. V lost 4 bases and J lost 3, with 13 bases in between. The CDR3 DNA follows: TGCGCCAGCAGTGGTCAACCTAAGGACTACGAGCAGTACTTC. It translates to CASSGQPKDYEQYF.

V gene TRBV4-1 combines with J gene TRBJ2-3; D is unresolved. V was trimmed by 1 base and J by 2 bases, leaving 7 bases between them. The CDR3 runs to 14 residues. Germline CDR1 reads MGHRA; CDR2 reads YSYEKL. This CDR3 reads CASSQVVITDTQYF. The CDR3 coding sequence is TGCGCCAGCAGCCAAGTGGTTATCACAGATACGCAGTATTTT.

The chain has TRBV7-9 and TRBJ2-7; TRBD2 aligns across 9 bases. In germline, CDR1 is SEHNR, CDR2 FQNEAQ (reference sequence). V trimming: 2 bases; J trimming: 2 bases; junction bases outside the gene matches: 4. The CDR3 extends over 15 amino acids. The CDR3 here is CASSLYLAGTYEQYF. The DNA of the CDR3 is TGTGCCAGCAGCTTATATCTAGCGGGGACCTACGAGCAGTACTTC. Looking up the rest from reference TRBV7-9 and TRBJ2-7 gives the full variable domain: DTGVSQNPRHKITKRGQNVTFRCDPISEHNRLYWYRQTLGQGPEFLTYFQNEAQLEKSRLLSDRFSAERPKGSFSTLEIQRTEQGDSAMYLCASSLYLAGTYEQYFGPGTRLTVT.

This chain links TRBV6-1 with TRBJ2-7; D is ambiguous. Trimming shortened V by 8 bases and J by 0 bases, and 5 bases separated the two germline ends. The CDR3 has 11 residues. Germline assignment: CDR1 MNHNS and CDR2 SASEGT. In DNA form, the CDR3 reads TGTGCCAGCTCCACCTCCTACGAGCAGTACTTC. Residues: CASSTSYEQYF.

The chain carries TRBV2 and TRBJ1-5; possibly TRBD1 for D (5 bases). Germline CDR1 SNHLY, CDR2 FYNNEI. Trimming stripped 3 bases from V and 16 bases from J, with 16 bases between. The CDR3 sequence is 12 residues long. The CDR3: CASSDPTGPYHF. In DNA form, the CDR3 reads TGTGCCAGCAGTGACCCCACAGGTCCCTATCATTTT.

The chain combines TRBV30 with TRBJ1-6; the D gene is possibly TRBD1 (6 bases). V was shortened by 2 bases and J by 17 bases, with 16 bases between the two germline ends. Looked up from germline, CDR1 is GTSNPN and CDR2 is SVGIG (reference sequence). CDR3 size: 12 residues. The CDR3 sequence is CAWSRQTGPFHF. The DNA for the CDR3 is TGTGCCTGGAGTCGACAAACAGGGCCCTTCCACTTT.

The table lists this clone with a count of one. The chain links TRBV5-4 to TRBJ1-2; possible D gene TRBD1, 6 bases. Trimming cost V 7 bases and J 2 bases, with 15 bases left between them. The CDR3 is 14 residues long. The germline V gene encodes CDR1 SGHNT and CDR2 YYREEE (reference sequence). CDR3 region: CASRAGDRNYGYTF. The CDR3 DNA sequence: TGTGCCAGCCGGGCAGGAGACAGGAACTATGGCTACACCTTC. The variable domain in full, with the rest retrieved from reference TRBV5-4 and TRBJ1-2, is ETGVTQSPTHLIKTRGQQVTLRCSSQSGHNTVSWYQQALGQGPQFIFQYYREEENGRGNFPPRFSGLQFPNYSSELNVNALELDDSALYLCASRAGDRNYGYTFGSGTRLTVV.

This clone turned up a few times. The gene calls are TRBV25-1 and TRBJ2-1; TRBD2 aligns across 7 bases. Looked up from germline, CDR1 is MGHDK and CDR2 is SYGVNS. CDR3 length equals 15 residues. The V segment lost 4 bases and the J segment 0 bases; nucleotides outside the gene matches: 3. In DNA form, the CDR3 reads TGTGCCAGCAGTGCACTAGCGTTCTCCTACAATGAGCAGTTCTTC. Protein: CASSALAFSYNEQFF.

This sequence joins TRBV6-5 and TRBJ2-3, with TRBD2 as a possible D gene (6 bases). The length of the CDR3 is 15 residues. CDR1 is MNHEY, CDR2 SVGAGI, per germline. Trimming took off 4 bases at V and 3 bases at J, with 14 bases between the two ends. The CDR3 here is CASSSPGVGTDTQYF. The CDR3 DNA reads as TGTGCCAGCAGTTCGCCGGGGGTAGGGACAGATACGCAGTATTTT.

This chain links TRBV30 with TRBJ2-5; 7 bases are shared with TRBD1. This CDR3 has 14 residues. V dropped 1 base and J dropped 5; count of bases not matched to a gene: 7. CDR1 is GTSNPN and CDR2 is SVGIG in the germline V gene (reference sequence). The CDR3 region has the DNA TGTGCCTGGAGTGGACAGGGCAGCGGTGAGACCCAGTACTTC. Amino acid sequence: CAWSGQGSGETQYF.